A single sample is the source of the 14 T cell receptor beta chains below, sequenced in a study of shared clonotypes between healthy human individuals (TCRdb year 2020). Library generation was performed with the immunoSEQ multiplex PCR assay. The source is immuneACCESS, and TCRdb retained only in-frame sequences with V and J called. Part of the clones is not carried over; for the studies checked, unresolved V genes explain less than half of this, and the remainder is unexplained. This sample lists about 2.3 million clones; over 85% were detected once. Jointly, the top ten make up 0.39% of the sample. The specimen was naive CD4+ T cells from PBMCs. Taken with the paper, the label for cell subset or site translates to: CD45RA+ positively selected. These receptors all come from a man in his late teens or twenties in good health. Some clones in this sample may be carry-over from other donors' samples.

The chain links TRBV9 to TRBJ2-1; no reliable D call. The CDR3 consists of 15 residues. The germline gives CDR1 SGDLS, CDR2 YYNGEE. Deletions cut 0 bases from V and 9 bases from J, with 16 bases between. In DNA, the CDR3 is TGTGCCAGCAGCGTAGTTGGCGGAAAGGGCGGTGAGCAGTTCTTC. Translating it yields CASSVVGGKGGEQFF.

This rearrangement joins TRBV4-2 to TRBJ1-1; D may be TRBD1 (6 bases). Germline values: CDR1 LGHNA, CDR2 YNFKEQ. Between the trimmed V and J ends, which lost 4 bases and 8 bases, there was a span of 26 bases. The CDR3 spans 17 residues. The CDR3 nucleotides are TGTGCCAGCAGCCCAGACAACAACGCGGAAAGGGGGGGCGAAGCTTTCTTT. Translating gives CASSPDNNAERGGEAFF.

J is TRBJ2-2 and V is TRBV7-8; 7 nucleotides align to TRBD1. V shed 4 bases and J 0 bases; nucleotides not matched to a gene: 5. Germline V lookup: CDR1 SGHVS, CDR2 FQNEAQ. The CDR3 sequence is 16 residues long. The DNA of the CDR3 is TGTGCCAGCAGCTCCGACAGGGCCCCGAACACCGGGGAGCTGTTTTTT. Encoded protein: CASSSDRAPNTGELFF. The variable domain in full, completed from reference TRBV7-8 and TRBJ2-2, reads GAGVSQSPRYKVAKRGQDVALRCDPISGHVSLFWYQQALGQGPEFLTYFQNEAQLDKSGLPSDRFFAERPEGSVSTLKIQRTQQEDSAVYLCASSSDRAPNTGELFFGEGSRLTVL.

This chain connects TRBV6-6 to TRBJ2-5; D is perhaps TRBD1 (6 bases). The CDR3 length is 15 residues. With 11 bases removed from V and 0 bases from J, the gap between germline ends came to 19 bases. Germline CDR1 reads MNHNY; CDR2 reads SVGAGI (reference sequence). This chain's CDR3 is CAGTKQGDNQETQYF. The CDR3 bases are TGTGCCGGAACAAAACAGGGAGACAACCAAGAGACCCAGTACTTC.

The V and J genes are TRBV11-2 and TRBJ1-2; D is uncertain. Germline CDR1 is SGHAT and CDR2 is FQNNGV. The germline V and J ends were trimmed by 1 base and 4 bases, with 13 bases remaining between them. CDR3 length equals 15 residues. The CDR3 loop reads CASSLVFGPGYGYTF. CDR3 DNA: TGTGCCAGCAGCTTAGTTTTCGGTCCGGGCTATGGCTACACCTTC.

The chain carries TRBV29-1 and TRBJ2-6; D remains ambiguous. V was clipped by 7 bases and J by 1 base, with 23 bases between them. The CDR3 extends over 18 amino acids. Per the germline V gene, CDR1 is SQVTM and CDR2 is ANQGSEA. In DNA, the CDR3 is TGCAGCGCCATCCTGGCAGCCGCACTTTCTTCTGGGGCCAACGTCCTGACTTTC. It codes for CSAILAAALSSGANVLTF.

The chain couples TRBV19 to TRBJ2-5; 8 nucleotides align to TRBD1. Germline values: CDR1 LNHDA, CDR2 SQIVND (reference sequence). The V and J ends lost 4 bases and 2 bases, in that order; junction bases with no gene match: 3. The CDR3 loop spans 14 amino acids. The CDR3 is CASSRDRIQETQYF. The CDR3 DNA reads as TGTGCCAGTAGTAGGGACAGGATACAAGAGACCCAGTACTTC. Looking up the rest from reference TRBV19 and TRBJ2-5 gives the full variable domain: DGGITQSPKYLFRKEGQNVTLSCEQNLNHDAMYWYRQDPGQGLRLIYYSQIVNDFQKGDIAEGYSVSREKKESFPLTVTSAQKNPTAFYLCASSRDRIQETQYFGPGTRLLVL.

V gene TRBV9 combines with J gene TRBJ2-2; 10 bases align to TRBD1. This CDR3 has 15 residues. Per germline, CDR1 SGDLS and CDR2 YYNGEE. V was pared by 5 bases and J by 6 bases, with 7 bases of the junction left unmatched. The CDR3: CASSIAGQGAGELFF. For the CDR3, the DNA is TGTGCCAGCAGTATTGCCGGACAGGGGGCCGGGGAGCTGTTTTTT.

The chain uses TRBV5-1 and TRBJ1-2; TRBD1 might be the D (6 bases). V lost 3 bases, J lost 5 bases, and 14 bases lay in between. The CDR3 totals 14 residues. CDR1 is SGHRS and CDR2 is YFSETQ in the germline V gene. CDR3 in DNA: TGCGCCAGCAGCTCCGAACTAGGACAGTATGGCTACACCTTC. Amino acids: CASSSELGQYGYTF.

The chain joins TRBV5-1 to TRBJ2-2; no definite D call. The CDR3 extends over 15 amino acids. The ends were cut back, 3 bases at V and 4 bases at J, with 13 bases in the middle. Germline CDR1 and CDR2: SGHRS and YFSETQ. CDR3 DNA: TGCGCCAGCAGCTACGGATCGTTACCCACCGGGGAGCTGTTTTTT. Translated: CASSYGSLPTGELFF. Full variable domain (rest looked up from reference TRBV5-1 and TRBJ2-2): KAGVTQTPRYLIKTRGQQVTLSCSPISGHRSVSWYQQTPGQGLQFLFEYFSETQRNKGNFPGRFSGRQFSNSRSEMNVSTLELGDSALYLCASSYGSLPTGELFFGEGSRLTVL.

This clone was seen more than once but under ten times. A read error may produce the germline difference seen at one junction end. The genes are TRBV10-3 and TRBJ1-1, with D unclear. There are 14 residues in the CDR3. In germline, CDR1 is ENHRY, CDR2 SYGVKD. DNA of the CDR3: TGTGCCACCAGTGAGTATTTCGGGAACACTGAAGCTTTCTTT. Residues: CATSEYFGNTEAFF.

This clone was seen a few times. The rearrangement uses TRBV28 and TRBJ1-1; unclear D gene. V was shortened by 5 bases and J by 1 base, with 8 bases between the two germline ends. There are 13 residues in the CDR3. Germline CDR1 reads MDHEN; CDR2 reads SYDVKM. The CDR3 region is CASSTERNTEAFF. The CDR3 DNA follows: TGTGCCAGCAGTACCGAGCGGAACACTGAAGCTTTCTTT.

This chain uses TRBV6-5 with TRBJ2-7; a possible D gene is TRBD1 (5 bases). Germline CDR1 and CDR2: MNHEY and SVGAGI. V was trimmed by 2 bases and J by 1 base, leaving 12 bases between them. The CDR3 is 15 amino acids. The CDR3: CASSYGADASYEQYF. The CDR3 coding sequence is TGTGCCAGCAGTTACGGGGCCGACGCTTCCTACGAGCAGTACTTC.

This clone was counted between two and nine times. V is TRBV18 and J is TRBJ2-2; TRBD1 agrees at 8 bases. From germline, CDR1 is KGHSH and CDR2 LQKENI. This CDR3 region has 15 residues. The V segment lost 3 bases and the J segment 5 bases; nucleotides outside the gene matches: 5. The CDR3 spells CASSPWTGSTGELFF. The DNA for the CDR3 is TGTGCCAGCTCACCCTGGACAGGGTCGACCGGGGAGCTGTTTTTT.